This T cell receptor beta chain was identified during a study of shared clonotypes between healthy human individuals. Study-wide context: Donors had three CD4 naive, three CD4 memory, two CD8 naive and one CD8 memory plate apiece.

The method was immunoSEQ multiplex PCR; TCRdb's version includes in-frame clones alone and lacks a portion of them. The profile covers some 1 million clones, with about 75% appearing a single time and approximately 1.3% taken by the ten largest. Notes on the study in general: Only blood samples were collected, and tissue repertoires likely differ. A handful of donors shared approximately 5% of their naive CD4 clonotypes.

In regard to this clone: Its antigen remains unidentified.

This CDR3 contains 14 residues. The V and J ends lost 3 bases and 3 bases respectively, with 12 bases between them. The germline V gene encodes CDR1 SGHAT and CDR2 FQNNGV. This clonotype was sampled from a man aged 18 to 29 in good health. The gene calls are TRBV11-2 and TRBJ2-7; D is possibly TRBD1 or TRBD2 (5 bases each). Sequencing used memory CD4+ T cells sorted from blood. The subset is: CD45RA-negative fraction. CDR3 coding DNA: TGTGCCAGCAGCTTGGGGGTGGGGCGCTACGAGCAGTACTTC. It specifies CASSLGVGRYEQYF. The variable domain in full, completed from reference TRBV11-2 and TRBJ2-7, reads EAGVAQSPRYKIIEKRQSVAFWCNPISGHATLYWYQQILGQGPKLLIQFQNNGVVDDSQLPKDRFSAERLKGVDSTLKIQPAKLEDSAVYLCASSLGVGRYEQYFGPGTRLTVT.